Given below is one TCR beta chain in context. Trimming shortened V by 4 bases and J by 7 bases, and 22 bases separated the two germline ends. Looked up from germline, CDR1 is MGHRA and CDR2 is YSYEKL. The CDR3 contains 17 residues. This record comes from a study of blood T cell repertoires in COVID-19. On the study more broadly: Specimens from acute and convalescent COVID-19 originated in the United States, Italy and Spain. PBMCs, B-cell-depleted T cells, or T cells provided the cDNA or gDNA that made up the material.

Under the authors' procedure: Reference gene primer amplification yielded estimated nucleated cell counts. TCRdb's copy holds only in-frame clones and misses some; the assay was immunoSEQ multiplex PCR. V, J and clone size are taken as reported in that table, and D and trimming were inferred from the DNA itself. The table has around 450,000 clones, 85% to 90% seen once. The TCR originated in a woman aged 30 to 39 with acute or convalescent COVID-19. Source material: peripheral blood. This chain uses TRBV4-1 with TRBJ1-4; possible D gene TRBD1, 5 bases. CDR3 amino acids: CASSPAAGRSLSEKLFF. CDR3 nucleotide sequence: TGCGCCAGCAGCCCAGCTGCAGGGAGGTCCCTTAGTGAAAAACTGTTTTTT.